This TCR beta chain was obtained from a study of T-cell reconstitution after alpha-beta-depleted transplantation in children. General study points: By about two months after transplant, alpha-beta T cells reportedly arose from several hundred graft clones that had expanded. Most T-cell counts and diversity one year after the transplant came from T cells that were newly produced. Surviving thymic progenitors and recipient T cells were the source of high TCRbeta diversity at day 60 in some patients.

Library preparation (for TCRbeta) was performed with unique molecular identifiers. In TCRdb, the PCR reads were re-called with MiXCR into one record per CDR3 protein. The sample includes more than 120,000 distinct CDR3 sequences, 8.5% to 10% of them seen just once. Trimming took off 1 base at V and 4 bases at J, with 8 bases between the two ends. The V gene's germline CDR1 is MNHNS and CDR2 SASEGT. The length of the CDR3 is 13 residues. There are a few counts of this clonotype. The antigen is not known. The starting material was PBMCs, mostly from graft donor cells, obtained 180 days after TCRalphabeta/CD19-depleted stem cell transplant. This chain connects TRBV6-1 to TRBJ2-7, with D uncertain. This sequence originates from a female patient aged 2-10 years who had a stem cell transplant for congenital amegakaryocytic thrombocytopenia, so the T cells may come from the graft donor. The CDR3 loop is CASSEVPLYEQYF. CDR3 DNA sequence: TGTGCCAGCAGTGAAGTTCCGTTGTACGAGCAGTACTTC.